This T cell receptor (beta chain) was documented in a study of T cells after posttransplantation cyclophosphamide. Findings and limits, study-wide: Later blood repertoires were often dominated by clones from the donor CD8+ memory compartment.

Clones were sequenced by immunoSEQ multiplex PCR, and TCRdb holds only the in-frame ones, with some missing. The table includes about 19,000 clones, 83% detected once. The CDR3 has 13 amino acids. The ends were cut back, 4 bases at V and 15 bases at J, with 19 bases in the middle. Per germline, CDR1 SGHAT and CDR2 FQNNGV. Note on this clone: Antigen specificity is unknown.

Sequenced material: memory CD4+ T cells sorted from blood. The chain is built from TRBV11-2 and TRBJ2-1; D remains unclear. The sequence derives from a man aged 25-45 years in good health and a related stem cell transplant donor. In nucleotides, the CDR3 is TGTGCCAGCAGCTCAAAGACGGGTCTAAGTGCGTTCTTC. Translation: CASSSKTGLSAFF.